This T cell receptor beta chain was sequenced in a study of blood T cell repertoires in COVID-19. Turning to the study itself: Nucleic acid was either cDNA or gDNA, and it came from T cells, B-cell-depleted T cells, or PBMCs.

As handled by the study authors: Amplification of reference gene primers provided the estimated nucleated cell counts. Repertoires were generated with immunoSEQ multiplex PCR, while TCRdb's copy carries only in-frame clones and drops some. D and trimming come from the DNA, and the V and J calls and clone size come from that table. The repertoire includes about 50,000 clones, roughly nine tenths of them detected once, and less than 50% sits in the top ten. Seattle cases were enrolled at active infection and followed longitudinally. The V gene end was trimmed by 5 bases and the J gene end by 0 bases; junction bases not matched to a gene: 4. Germline CDR1 LNHDA, CDR2 SQIVND (reference sequence). This CDR3 is 14 amino acids long.

This sequence joins TRBV19 and TRBJ2-7; TRBD1 matches at 7 bases. The TCR sequence derives from a woman between 55 and 75 years old with COVID-19, enrolled during active disease. Source material: peripheral blood. The CDR3 loop reads CASSPRQGSYEQYF. The CDR3 DNA reads TGTGCCAGTAGTCCGCGACAGGGCTCCTACGAGCAGTACTTC.